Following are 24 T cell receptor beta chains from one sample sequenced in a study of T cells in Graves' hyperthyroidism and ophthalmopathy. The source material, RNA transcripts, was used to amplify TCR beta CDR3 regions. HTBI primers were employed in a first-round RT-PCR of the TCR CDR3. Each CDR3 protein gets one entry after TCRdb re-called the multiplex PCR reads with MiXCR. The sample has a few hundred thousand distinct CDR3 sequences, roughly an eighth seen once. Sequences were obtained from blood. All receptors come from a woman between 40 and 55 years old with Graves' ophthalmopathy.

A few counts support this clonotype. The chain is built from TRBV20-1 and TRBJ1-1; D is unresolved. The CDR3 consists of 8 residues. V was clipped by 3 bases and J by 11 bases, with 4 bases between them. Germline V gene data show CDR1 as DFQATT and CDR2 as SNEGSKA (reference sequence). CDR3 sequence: CSARDAFF. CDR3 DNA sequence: TGCAGTGCTAGGGATGCTTTCTTT.

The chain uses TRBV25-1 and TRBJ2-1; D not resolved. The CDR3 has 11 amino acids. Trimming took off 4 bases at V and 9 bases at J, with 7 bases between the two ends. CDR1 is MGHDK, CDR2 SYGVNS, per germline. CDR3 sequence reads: CASSGAGEQFF. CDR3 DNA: TGTGCCAGCAGTGGTGCTGGTGAGCAGTTCTTC.

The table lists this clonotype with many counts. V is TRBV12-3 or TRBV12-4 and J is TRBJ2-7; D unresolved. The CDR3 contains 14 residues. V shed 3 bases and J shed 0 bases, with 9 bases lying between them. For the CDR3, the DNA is TGTGCCAGCAGTTTGAAAGACGGCTCCTACGAGCAGTACTTC. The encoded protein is CASSLKDGSYEQYF.

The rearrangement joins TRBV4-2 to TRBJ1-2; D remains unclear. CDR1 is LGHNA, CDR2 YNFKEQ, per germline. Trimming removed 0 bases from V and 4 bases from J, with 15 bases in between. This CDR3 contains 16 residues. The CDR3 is CASSQDGWEQSYGYTF. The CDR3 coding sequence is TGTGCCAGCAGCCAAGACGGATGGGAACAGTCCTATGGCTACACCTTC.

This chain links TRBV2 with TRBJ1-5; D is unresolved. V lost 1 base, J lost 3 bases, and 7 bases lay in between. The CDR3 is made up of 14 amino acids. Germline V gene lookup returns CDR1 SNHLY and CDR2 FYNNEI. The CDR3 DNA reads TGTGCCAGCAGTGAAGGGGCAGTCAATCAGCCCCAGCATTTT. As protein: CASSEGAVNQPQHF.

The CDR3 reads CASSRESGGSNQPQHF. The CDR3 coding sequence is TGTGCCAGCTCACGAGAATCAGGGGGAAGTAATCAGCCCCAGCATTTT. The chain carries TRBV18 and TRBJ1-5; 7 nucleotides agree with TRBD1. V dropped 4 bases and J dropped 4; count of bases not matched to a gene: 10. Germline CDR1 is KGHSH and CDR2 is LQKENI. The length of the CDR3 is 16 residues.

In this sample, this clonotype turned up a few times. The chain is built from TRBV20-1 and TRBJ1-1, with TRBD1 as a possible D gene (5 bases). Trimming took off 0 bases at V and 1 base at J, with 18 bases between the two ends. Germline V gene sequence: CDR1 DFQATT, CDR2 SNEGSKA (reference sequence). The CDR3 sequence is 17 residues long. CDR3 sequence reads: CSARDPGRGIRNTEAFF. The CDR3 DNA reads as TGCAGTGCTAGAGATCCTGGGAGGGGTATTCGGAACACTGAAGCTTTCTTT.

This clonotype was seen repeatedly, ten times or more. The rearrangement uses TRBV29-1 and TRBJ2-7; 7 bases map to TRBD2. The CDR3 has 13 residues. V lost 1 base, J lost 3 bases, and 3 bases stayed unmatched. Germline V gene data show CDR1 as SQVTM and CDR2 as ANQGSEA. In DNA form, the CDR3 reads TGCAGCGTTGAAGTGGGGGGGGTCTACGAGCAGTACTTC. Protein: CSVEVGGVYEQYF.

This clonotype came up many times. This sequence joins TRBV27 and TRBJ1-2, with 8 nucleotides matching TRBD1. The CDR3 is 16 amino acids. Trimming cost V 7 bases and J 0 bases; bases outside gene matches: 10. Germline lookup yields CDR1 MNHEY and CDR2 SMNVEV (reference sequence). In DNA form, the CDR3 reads TGTGCCAGCACACCCGTGGGGGACAGGACTAACTATGGCTACACCTTC. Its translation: CASTPVGDRTNYGYTF.

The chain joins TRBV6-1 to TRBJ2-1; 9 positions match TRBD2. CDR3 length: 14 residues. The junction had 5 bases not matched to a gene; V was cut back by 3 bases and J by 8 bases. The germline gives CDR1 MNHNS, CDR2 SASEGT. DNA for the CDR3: TGTGCCAGCAGTGAGCGGGGGGGCATTGATGAGCAGTTCTTC. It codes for CASSERGGIDEQFF.

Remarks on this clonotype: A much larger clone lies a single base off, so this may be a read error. The CDR3 DNA reads as TGCGCCAGCAGCTCGGGAGACGGGCAGGGCGATGGCTACACCTTC. Translating it yields CASSSGDGQGDGYTF. V usage is TRBV5-1 and J usage is TRBJ1-2; tentatively, D is TRBD1 (5 bases). This CDR3 comprises 15 residues. Germline V gives CDR1 SGHRS, CDR2 YFSETQ. Trimming removed 3 bases from V and 6 bases from J, with 18 bases in between.

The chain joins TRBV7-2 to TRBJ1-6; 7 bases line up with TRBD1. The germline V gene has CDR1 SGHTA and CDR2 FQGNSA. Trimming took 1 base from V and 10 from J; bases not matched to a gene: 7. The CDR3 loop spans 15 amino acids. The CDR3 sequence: CASSLGRQGGSPLHF. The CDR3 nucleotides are TGTGCCAGCAGCTTAGGACGACAGGGTGGCTCACCCCTCCACTTT.

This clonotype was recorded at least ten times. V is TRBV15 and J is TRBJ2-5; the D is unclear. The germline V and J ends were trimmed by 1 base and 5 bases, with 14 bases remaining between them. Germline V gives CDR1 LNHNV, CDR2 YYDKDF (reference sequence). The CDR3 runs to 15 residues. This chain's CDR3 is CATSRADTRVETQYF. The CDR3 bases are TGTGCCACCAGCAGAGCAGACACGAGAGTGGAGACCCAGTACTTC. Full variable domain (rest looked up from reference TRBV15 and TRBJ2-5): DAMVIQNPRYQVTQFGKPVTLSCSQTLNHNVMYWYQQKSSQAPKLLFHYYDKDFNNEADTPDNFQSRRPNTSFCFLDIRSPGLGDTAMYLCATSRADTRVETQYFGPGTRLLVL.

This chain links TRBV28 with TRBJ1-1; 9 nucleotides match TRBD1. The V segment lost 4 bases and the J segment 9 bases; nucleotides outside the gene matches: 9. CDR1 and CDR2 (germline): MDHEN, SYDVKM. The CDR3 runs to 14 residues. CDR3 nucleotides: TGTGCCAGCAGTTATGATCTGGACAGGGGAAAAGCTTTCTTT. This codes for CASSYDLDRGKAFF.

This chain's CDR3 is CASSQDTRSGYEQYF. As DNA, the CDR3 is TGCGCCAGCAGCCAAGATACCCGGTCGGGATACGAGCAGTACTTC. J is TRBJ2-7 and V is TRBV4-1, with D maybe TRBD2 (5 bases). Germline V gene data show CDR1 as MGHRA and CDR2 as YSYEKL. The germline V and J ends were trimmed by 0 bases and 4 bases, with 13 bases remaining between them. CDR3 size: 15 residues.

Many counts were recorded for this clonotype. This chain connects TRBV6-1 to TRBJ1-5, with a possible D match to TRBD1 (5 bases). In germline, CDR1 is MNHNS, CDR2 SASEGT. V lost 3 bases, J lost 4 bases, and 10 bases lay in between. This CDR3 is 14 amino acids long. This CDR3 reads CASSEIQANQPQHF. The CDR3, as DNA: TGTGCCAGCAGTGAGATACAGGCAAATCAGCCCCAGCATTTT.

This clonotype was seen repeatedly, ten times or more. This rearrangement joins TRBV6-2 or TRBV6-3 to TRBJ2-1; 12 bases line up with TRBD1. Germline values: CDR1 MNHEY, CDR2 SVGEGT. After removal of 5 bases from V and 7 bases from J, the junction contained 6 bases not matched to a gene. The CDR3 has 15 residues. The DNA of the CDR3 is TGTGCCAGCAGTCCGGGACAGGGGGCCAAGAATGAGCAGTTCTTC. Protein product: CASSPGQGAKNEQFF.

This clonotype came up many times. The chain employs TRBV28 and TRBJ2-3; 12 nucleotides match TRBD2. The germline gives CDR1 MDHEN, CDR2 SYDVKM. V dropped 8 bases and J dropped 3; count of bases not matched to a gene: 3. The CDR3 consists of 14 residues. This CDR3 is CASQTSGSTDTQYF. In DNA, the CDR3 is TGTGCCAGCCAGACTAGCGGGAGTACAGATACGCAGTATTTT.

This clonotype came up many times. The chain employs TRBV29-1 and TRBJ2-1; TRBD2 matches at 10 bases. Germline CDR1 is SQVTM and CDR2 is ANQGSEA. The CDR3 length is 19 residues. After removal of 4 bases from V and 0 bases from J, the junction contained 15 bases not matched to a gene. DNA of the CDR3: TGCAGCGTTGCGAAACTAGCGGGGAACCGAGAGACCTCCTACAATGAGCAGTTCTTC. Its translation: CSVAKLAGNRETSYNEQFF.

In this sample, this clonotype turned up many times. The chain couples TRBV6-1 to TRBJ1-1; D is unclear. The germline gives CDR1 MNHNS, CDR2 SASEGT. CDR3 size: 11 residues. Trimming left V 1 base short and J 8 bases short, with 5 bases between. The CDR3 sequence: CASSEGWEAFF. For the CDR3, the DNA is TGTGCCAGCAGTGAAGGATGGGAAGCTTTCTTT.

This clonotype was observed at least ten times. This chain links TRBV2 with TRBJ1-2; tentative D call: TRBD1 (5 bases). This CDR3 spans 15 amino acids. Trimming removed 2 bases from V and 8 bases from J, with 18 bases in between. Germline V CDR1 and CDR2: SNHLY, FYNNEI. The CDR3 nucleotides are TGTGCCAGCAGTGAAACTCGACAGTTGATGAAGGGCTACACCTTC. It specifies CASSETRQLMKGYTF. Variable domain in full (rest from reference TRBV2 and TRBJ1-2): EPEVTQTPSHQVTQMGQEVILRCVPISNHLYFYWYRQILGQKVEFLVSFYNNEISEKSEIFDDQFSVERPDGSNFTLKIRSTKLEDSAMYFCASSETRQLMKGYTFGSGTRLTVV.

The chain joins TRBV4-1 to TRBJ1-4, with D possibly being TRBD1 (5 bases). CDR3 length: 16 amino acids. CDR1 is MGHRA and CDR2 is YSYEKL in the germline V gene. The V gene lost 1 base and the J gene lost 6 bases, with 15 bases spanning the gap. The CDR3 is CASSQVTAQGDEKLFF. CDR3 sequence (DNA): TGCGCCAGCAGCCAAGTTACGGCCCAAGGGGATGAAAAACTGTTTTTT.

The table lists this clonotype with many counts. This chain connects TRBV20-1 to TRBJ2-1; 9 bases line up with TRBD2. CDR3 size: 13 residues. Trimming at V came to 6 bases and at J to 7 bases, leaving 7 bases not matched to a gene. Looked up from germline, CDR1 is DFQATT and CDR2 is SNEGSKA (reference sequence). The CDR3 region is CSAPGLASNEQFF. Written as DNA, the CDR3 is TGCAGTGCCCCCGGACTAGCGTCTAATGAGCAGTTCTTC.

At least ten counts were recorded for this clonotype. The CDR3 region has the DNA TGTGCCAGCAGCAGGACAGGGGGCGGACTTTTAGGCACTGAAGCTTTCTTT. Its translation: CASSRTGGGLLGTEAFF. V is TRBV5-4 and J is TRBJ1-1; 11 nucleotides align to TRBD1. With 4 bases clipped from V and 4 bases from J, the junction kept 12 bases outside the gene matches. Germline CDR1 SGHNT, CDR2 YYREEE (reference sequence). The CDR3 has 17 amino acids.